This T cell receptor beta chain was recorded in a study of T cell responses to AZD1222 COVID-19 vaccine. This table comes from immunoSEQ multiplex PCR, and its TCRdb copy is limited to in-frame clones, with some not included. This repertoire shows about 110,000 clones, 75% to 95% found once; its top ten account for 5% to 8%. This sequence originates from an adult who received the AZD1222 COVID-19 vaccine. The sequencing used peripheral blood, collected 28 days after the second AZD1222 dose.

CDR3 protein: CASSLRAGGPYEQYF. For the CDR3, the DNA is TGTGCCAGCAGCTTAAGGGCGGGAGGGCCTTACGAGCAGTACTTC. The chain employs TRBV13 and TRBJ2-7, with 9 bases matching TRBD2. Germline-derived CDR1 and CDR2 are PRHDT and FYEKMQ (reference sequence). CDR3 length: 15 amino acids. V trimming: 2 bases; J trimming: 4 bases; junction bases outside the gene matches: 6. Based on the CDR3 plus reference TRBV13 and TRBJ2-7, the full variable domain is AAGVIQSPRHLIKEKRETATLKCYPIPRHDTVYWYQQGPGQDPQFLISFYEKMQSDKGSIPDRFSAQQFSDYHSELNMSSLELGDSALYFCASSLRAGGPYEQYFGPGTRLTVT.